These T cell receptor beta chains were read from a single sample in a study of Graves' ophthalmopathy and Graves' hyperthyroidism. TCRdb used MiXCR to reprocess the multiplex PCR reads, holding one entry per CDR3 protein. The sample has about 400,000 distinct CDR3 sequences; more than 20% are singletons. Sequencing was done on a sample of peripheral blood. These receptors came from a woman between 18 and 29 years old with stable Graves' hyperthyroidism. The CDR3 runs from the conserved cysteine through the conserved F or W. The order of the fields is CDR3 protein, CDR3 DNA, D gene, V gene, CDR3 length, J gene, clone size. The D gene is left open where the match is weak. Clone size appears in some rows only: once, few, many, or a class for an expanded clone.

CASSLGADPTYGYTF,TGTGCCAGCAGCTTAGGCGCGGACCCTACCTATGGCTACACCTTC,.,TRBV11-2,15,TRBJ1-2,once
CASSLGMVGSRLQETQYF,TGTGCCAGCAGCTTAGGGATGGTAGGGTCTAGGCTACAAGAGACCCAGTACTTC,.,TRBV11-2,18,TRBJ2-5,many
CASSIAWELEQPQHF,TGTGCCAGTAGTATTGCTTGGGAGTTGGAGCAGCCCCAGCATTTT,.,TRBV19,15,TRBJ1-5,.
CASSQDHGSEAFF,TGTGCCAGCAGCCAAGATCACGGCTCTGAAGCTTTCTTT,.,TRBV3-1,13,TRBJ1-1,many
CASSPDRGAHNEQFF,TGTGCCAGCTCGCCCGACAGGGGGGCCCACAATGAGCAGTTCTTC,TRBD1,TRBV18,15,TRBJ2-1,many
CAISGGDEQYF,TGTGCCATCAGTGGGGGAGACGAGCAGTACTTC,.,TRBV10-3,11,TRBJ2-7,few
CSATRLAGGDTGELFF,TGCAGTGCTACCAGACTAGCGGGAGGAGACACCGGGGAGCTGTTTTTT,TRBD2,TRBV20-1,16,TRBJ2-2,many
CASSKKGLLNTEAFF,TGTGCCAGCAGCAAGAAGGGTCTATTGAACACTGAAGCTTTCTTT,.,TRBV2,15,TRBJ1-1,medium-sized
CASRQTGETQYF,TGTGCCAGCAGGCAAACGGGTGAGACCCAGTACTTC,.,TRBV7-2,12,TRBJ2-5,.
CASTLRGEAFF,TGTGCCAGCACCCTAAGGGGTGAAGCTTTCTTT,.,TRBV28,11,TRBJ1-1,.
CASKRGLAELYEQYF,TGTGCCAGCAAACGGGGACTAGCGGAACTTTACGAGCAGTACTTC,TRBD2,TRBV6-2/TRBV6-3,15,TRBJ2-7,many
CASSWGSGNTIYF,TGTGCCAGCAGCTGGGGGTCTGGAAACACCATATATTTT,.,TRBV6-1,13,TRBJ1-3,many
CASKGLAGRSSYEQYF,TGTGCCAGCAAGGGACTAGCGGGGCGAAGCTCCTACGAGCAGTACTTC,TRBD2,TRBV11-2,16,TRBJ2-7,few
CASSFNGGYEQYF,TGTGCCAGCAGTTTTAACGGGGGATACGAGCAGTACTTC,.,TRBV27,13,TRBJ2-7,many
CASSYSDRATGELFF,TGCGCCAGCAGCTACTCGGACAGGGCCACCGGGGAGCTGTTTTTT,TRBD1,TRBV5-1,15,TRBJ2-2,.
CASSQVGQAFYEQYF,TGTGCCAGCAGCCAAGTGGGACAGGCATTCTACGAGCAGTACTTC,TRBD1,TRBV3-1,15,TRBJ2-7,many
CASGFSTANTEAFF,TGTGCTAGTGGTTTCTCCACCGCGAACACTGAAGCTTTCTTT,.,TRBV12-5,14,TRBJ1-1,.
CASTRTGPYNSPLHF,TGTGCCAGCACCCGGACAGGCCCTTATAATTCACCCCTCCACTTT,TRBD1,TRBV6-1,15,TRBJ1-6,once
CASRRTGVATQYF,TGTGCCAGCAGGCGCACCGGGGTTGCGACCCAGTACTTC,.,TRBV12-3/TRBV12-4,13,TRBJ2-5,.
CATKQSDTYYGYTF,TGTGCCACCAAGCAGTCGGACACCTACTATGGCTACACCTTC,.,TRBV7-2,14,TRBJ1-2,.
CSARDPRTGDVYEQYF,TGCAGTGCTAGAGACCCCCGGACAGGGGACGTTTACGAGCAGTACTTC,TRBD1,TRBV20-1,16,TRBJ2-7,many
CASSEAGRNNPYYGYTF,TGTGCCAGCAGTGAAGCGGGGAGGAACAACCCCTACTATGGCTACACCTTC,.,TRBV6-1,17,TRBJ1-2,.
CASSPQGAREETQYF,TGTGCTAGCAGCCCACAGGGGGCGAGGGAAGAGACCCAGTACTTC,TRBD1,TRBV7-7,15,TRBJ2-5,many
CASSASGTKGNTIYF,TGCGCCAGCAGCGCTAGTGGGACCAAGGGAAACACCATATATTTT,.,TRBV5-1,15,TRBJ1-3,few
CASSASWLAVSYEQYF,TGTGCCAGCAGTGCCTCATGGCTAGCGGTCTCCTACGAGCAGTACTTC,TRBD2,TRBV6-1,16,TRBJ2-7,many
CASSLQGENQPQHF,TGTGCCAGCAGCCTACAGGGGGAAAATCAGCCCCAGCATTTT,TRBD1,TRBV4-2,14,TRBJ1-5,many
CASSAVGDTEAFF,TGTGCCAGCAGTGCGGTAGGCGACACTGAAGCTTTCTTT,.,TRBV6-1,13,TRBJ1-1,many
CASSLGPGQGELGGYTF,TGTGCCAGCAGCCTCGGGCCGGGACAGGGGGAGTTGGGTGGCTACACCTTC,TRBD1,TRBV4-2,17,TRBJ1-2,few
CASSRGGGGFYEQYF,TGTGCCAGCAGCCGAGGCGGAGGGGGCTTCTACGAGCAGTACTTC,.,TRBV3-1,15,TRBJ2-7,few
CASSQDLTGLSYEQYF,TGCGCCAGCAGCCAAGATTTAACGGGCCTCTCCTACGAGCAGTACTTC,.,TRBV4-3,16,TRBJ2-7,many
CASSYSNPGPSYEQYF,TGTGCCAGCAGTTACTCGAACCCGGGGCCCTCCTACGAGCAGTACTTC,.,TRBV6-5,16,TRBJ2-7,many
CASSAPMNTEAFF,TGTGCCAGCAGCGCCCCGATGAACACTGAAGCTTTCTTT,.,TRBV7-9,13,TRBJ1-1,many
CASSQTGFSYEQYF,TGTGCCAGCAGCCAAACAGGGTTTTCCTACGAGCAGTACTTC,.,TRBV14,14,TRBJ2-7,.